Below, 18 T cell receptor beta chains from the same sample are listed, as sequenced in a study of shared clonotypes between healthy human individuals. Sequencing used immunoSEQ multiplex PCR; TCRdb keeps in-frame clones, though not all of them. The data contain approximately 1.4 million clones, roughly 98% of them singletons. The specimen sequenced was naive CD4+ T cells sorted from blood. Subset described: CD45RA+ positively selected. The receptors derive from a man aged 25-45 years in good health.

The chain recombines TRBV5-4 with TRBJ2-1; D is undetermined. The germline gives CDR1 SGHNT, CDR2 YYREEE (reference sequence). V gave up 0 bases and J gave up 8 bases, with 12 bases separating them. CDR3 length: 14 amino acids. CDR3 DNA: TGTGCCAGCAGCTTGGAGTCCGCCTCTGATGAGCAGTTCTTC. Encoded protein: CASSLESASDEQFF.

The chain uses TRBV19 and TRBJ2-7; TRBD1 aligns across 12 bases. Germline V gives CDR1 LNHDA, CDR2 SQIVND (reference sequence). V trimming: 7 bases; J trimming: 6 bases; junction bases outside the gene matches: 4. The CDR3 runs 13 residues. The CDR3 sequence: CASTGTGGLEQYF. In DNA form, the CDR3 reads TGTGCCAGTACCGGGACAGGGGGCCTCGAGCAGTACTTC.

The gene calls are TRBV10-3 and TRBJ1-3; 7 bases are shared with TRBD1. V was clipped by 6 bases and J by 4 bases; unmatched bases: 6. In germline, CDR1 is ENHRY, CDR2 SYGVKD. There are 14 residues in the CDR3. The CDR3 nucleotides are TGTGCCATCAGGGTGACAGGGTTCGGAAACACCATATATTTT. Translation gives CAIRVTGFGNTIYF.

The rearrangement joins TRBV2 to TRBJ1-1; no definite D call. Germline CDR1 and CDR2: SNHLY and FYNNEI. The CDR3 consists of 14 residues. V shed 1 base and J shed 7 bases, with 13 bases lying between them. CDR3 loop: CASSEGTRLLEAFF. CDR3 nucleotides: TGTGCCAGCAGTGAAGGTACGAGACTACTTGAAGCTTTCTTT.

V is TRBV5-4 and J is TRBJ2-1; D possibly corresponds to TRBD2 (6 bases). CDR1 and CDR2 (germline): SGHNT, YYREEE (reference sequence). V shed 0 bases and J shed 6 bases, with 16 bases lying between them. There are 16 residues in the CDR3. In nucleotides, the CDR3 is TGTGCCAGCAGCTTGGCTGGGGCGGGATTGGTCAATGAGCAGTTCTTC. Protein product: CASSLAGAGLVNEQFF.

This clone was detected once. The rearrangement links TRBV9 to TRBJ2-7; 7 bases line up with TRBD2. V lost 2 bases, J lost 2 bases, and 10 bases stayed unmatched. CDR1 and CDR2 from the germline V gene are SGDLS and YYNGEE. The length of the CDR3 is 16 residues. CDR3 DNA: TGTGCCAGCAGCGTGGCCGGGACTAACCCCACCTACGAGCAGTACTTC. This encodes CASSVAGTNPTYEQYF.

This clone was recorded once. Here the CDR3 reads CASSLVSGSAEKLFF. The CDR3 DNA follows: TGCGCCAGCAGCTTGGTTTCAGGGTCGGCTGAAAAACTGTTTTTT. This sequence joins TRBV5-1 and TRBJ1-4, with a tentative D call TRBD1 (5 bases). This CDR3 is built from 15 residues. Trimming pared 0 bases from V and 7 bases from J, leaving 13 bases between. CDR1 and CDR2 (germline): SGHRS, YFSETQ.

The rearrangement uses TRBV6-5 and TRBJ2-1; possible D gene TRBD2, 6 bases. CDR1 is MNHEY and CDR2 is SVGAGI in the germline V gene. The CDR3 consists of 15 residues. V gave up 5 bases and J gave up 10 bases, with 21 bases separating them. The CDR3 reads CASSRPGTPGREQFF. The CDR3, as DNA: TGTGCCAGCAGTCGTCCCGGGACTCCCGGCAGGGAGCAGTTCTTC.

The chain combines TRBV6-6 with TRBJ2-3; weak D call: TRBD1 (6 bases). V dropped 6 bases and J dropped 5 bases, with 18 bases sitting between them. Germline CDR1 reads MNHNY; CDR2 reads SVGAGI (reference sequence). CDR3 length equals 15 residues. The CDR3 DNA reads TGTGCCAGCAGACATACGGGACATATTAAAGATACGCAGTATTTT. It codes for CASRHTGHIKDTQYF.

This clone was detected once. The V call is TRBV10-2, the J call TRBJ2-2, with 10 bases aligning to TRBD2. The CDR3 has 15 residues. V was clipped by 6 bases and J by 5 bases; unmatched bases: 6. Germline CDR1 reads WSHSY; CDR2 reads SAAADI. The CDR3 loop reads CASRDASGRTGELFF. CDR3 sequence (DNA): TGCGCCAGCAGAGATGCTAGCGGGAGAACCGGGGAGCTGTTTTTT.

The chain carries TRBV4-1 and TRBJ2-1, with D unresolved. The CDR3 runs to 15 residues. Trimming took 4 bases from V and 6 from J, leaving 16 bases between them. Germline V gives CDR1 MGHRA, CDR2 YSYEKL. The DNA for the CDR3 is TGCGCCAGCAGCCCCCGCGTGTTAGCCCTCAATGAGCAGTTCTTC. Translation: CASSPRVLALNEQFF.

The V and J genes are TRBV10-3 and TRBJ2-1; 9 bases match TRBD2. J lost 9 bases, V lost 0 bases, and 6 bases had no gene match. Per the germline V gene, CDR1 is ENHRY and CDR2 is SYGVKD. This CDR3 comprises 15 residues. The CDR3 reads CAISESLLAGPEQFF. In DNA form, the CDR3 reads TGTGCCATCAGTGAGTCGCTGCTAGCGGGACCTGAGCAGTTCTTC.

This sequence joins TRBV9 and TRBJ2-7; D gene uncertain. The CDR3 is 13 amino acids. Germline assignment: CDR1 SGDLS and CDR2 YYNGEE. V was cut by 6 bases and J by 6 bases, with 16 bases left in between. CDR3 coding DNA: TGTGCCAGCACCCCGGGCGATTGGGGCGAGCAGTACTTC. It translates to CASTPGDWGEQYF.

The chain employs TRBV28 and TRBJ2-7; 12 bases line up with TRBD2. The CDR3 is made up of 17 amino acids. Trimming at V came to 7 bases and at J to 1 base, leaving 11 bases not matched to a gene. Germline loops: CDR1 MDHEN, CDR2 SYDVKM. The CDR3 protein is CASTLSSGRAGSYEQYF. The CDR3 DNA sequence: TGTGCCAGCACCCTTTCTAGCGGGAGGGCCGGTTCCTACGAGCAGTACTTC.

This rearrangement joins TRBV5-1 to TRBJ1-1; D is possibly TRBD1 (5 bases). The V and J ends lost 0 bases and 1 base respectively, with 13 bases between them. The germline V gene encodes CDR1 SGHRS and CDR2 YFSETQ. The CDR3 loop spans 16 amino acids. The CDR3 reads CASSLAVQGSNTEAFF. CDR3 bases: TGCGCCAGCAGCTTGGCCGTGCAGGGCTCGAACACTGAAGCTTTCTTT.

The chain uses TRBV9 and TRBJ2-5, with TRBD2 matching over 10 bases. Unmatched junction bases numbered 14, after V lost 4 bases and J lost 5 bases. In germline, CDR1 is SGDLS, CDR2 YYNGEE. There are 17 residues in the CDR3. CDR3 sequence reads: CASSPRESGRAAETQYF. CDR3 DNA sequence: TGTGCCAGCAGCCCGAGGGAAAGCGGGAGGGCCGCGGAGACCCAGTACTTC.

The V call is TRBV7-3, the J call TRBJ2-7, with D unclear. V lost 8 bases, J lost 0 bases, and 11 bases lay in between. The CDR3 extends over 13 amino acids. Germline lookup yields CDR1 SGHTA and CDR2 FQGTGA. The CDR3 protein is CASGPGSSYEQYF. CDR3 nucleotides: TGTGCCAGCGGCCCGGGTTCCTCCTACGAGCAGTACTTC.

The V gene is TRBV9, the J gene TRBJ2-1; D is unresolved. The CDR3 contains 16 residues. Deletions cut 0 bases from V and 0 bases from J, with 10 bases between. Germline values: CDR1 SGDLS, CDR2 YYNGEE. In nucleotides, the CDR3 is TGTGCCAGCAGCGTAGGAGGCGGTCCCTCCTACAATGAGCAGTTCTTC. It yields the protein CASSVGGGPSYNEQFF.